This TCR beta chain came from a study of OX40 agonist ivuxolimab in advanced cancers. About the research overall: At approximately 80% male, the cohort had a mean age of roughly 60 years, ranging from 23 to 79.

As to this clone: What it binds is not known.

With 8 bases removed from V and 0 bases from J, the gap between germline ends came to 12 bases. The CDR3 totals 14 residues. Germline CDR1 MNHEY, CDR2 SVGAGI. Data came from immunoSEQ multiplex PCR; TCRdb stores just in-frame clones and leaves some out. The sample gives about 54,000 clones, 91% of which show up once; around 8.7% is in the top ten. Study results and caveats: Low clonal expansion, among the lowest seen, marked partial responders at 0.1-3.0 mg/kg.

The sample was CD4+ or CD8+ T cells sorted from blood, taken in a trial of the OX40 agonist ivuxolimab. This chain joins TRBV6-5 and TRBJ2-3; D assignment may be TRBD1 or TRBD2 (5 bases each). This TCR was recovered from an adult with an advanced solid tumor such as melanoma, head and neck, liver or kidney cancer. CDR3 nucleotides: TGTGCCAGCTCCTGGGGGACCAGCACAGATACGCAGTATTTT. It translates to CASSWGTSTDTQYF.